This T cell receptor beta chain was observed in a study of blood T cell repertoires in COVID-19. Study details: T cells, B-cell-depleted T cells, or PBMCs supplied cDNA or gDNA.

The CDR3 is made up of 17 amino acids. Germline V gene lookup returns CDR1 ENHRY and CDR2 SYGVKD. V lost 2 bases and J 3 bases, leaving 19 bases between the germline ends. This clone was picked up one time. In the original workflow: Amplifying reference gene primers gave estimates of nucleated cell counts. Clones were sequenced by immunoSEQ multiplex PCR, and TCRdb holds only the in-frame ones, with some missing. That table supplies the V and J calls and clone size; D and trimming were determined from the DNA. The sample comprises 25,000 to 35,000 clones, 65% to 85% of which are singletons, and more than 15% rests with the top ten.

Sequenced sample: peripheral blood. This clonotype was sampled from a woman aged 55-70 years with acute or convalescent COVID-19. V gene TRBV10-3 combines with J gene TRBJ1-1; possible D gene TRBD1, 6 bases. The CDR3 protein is CAISEPLGGARDTEAFF. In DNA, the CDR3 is TGTGCCATCAGTGAGCCTTTGGGGGGGGCACGGGACACTGAAGCTTTCTTT.